Below are 14 T cell receptor beta chains sequenced from a single sample in a study of regulatory T cells in long-lasting Graves disease (dated by TCRdb to about 2021). Preparation of the library involved multiplex PCR. The instrument was an Illumina HiSeq 4000. To build TCR beta libraries, CDR3 regions were amplified by Arm-PCR using iRepertoire HTBI primers. In-frame beta chains were kept once TCRdb had trimmed the public reads at Q25 with fastp and called clones with MiXCR. Every distinct CDR3 protein forms one entry, paired with its most common genes and DNA. Counted in this sample were 360,000 or so distinct CDR3 sequences; 23% of them appeared once. The ten largest clonotypes hold about 27% of the sample. The time point label for this specimen denotes: persistent/refractory GD, antithyroid drugs over 5 years with positive TRAb. For both TCR sequencing and RNA sequencing, RNA was extracted from PBMCs using TRIzol.

The sequencing used peripheral blood mononuclear cells (PBMCs), collected when the disease was refractory, from a patient treated with antithyroid drugs. These receptors were collected from a woman in her forties with Graves disease. Donor details come from another sample of the same person, matched by shared clones.

In this sample, this clonotype turned up many times. This rearrangement joins TRBV7-2 to TRBJ2-1, with 13 positions matching TRBD2. Germline loops: CDR1 SGHTA, CDR2 FQGNSA. The CDR3 is 15 amino acids. V lost 1 base, J lost 7 bases, and 1 base stayed unmatched. The CDR3 DNA follows: TGTGCCAGCAGCTTAGTACTAGCGGGAGGGAATGAGCAGTTCTTC. Protein sequence: CASSLVLAGGNEQFF. The full variable domain, its missing parts supplied by reference TRBV7-2 and TRBJ2-1, is GAGVSQSPSNKVTEKGKDVELRCDPISGHTALYWYRQSLGQGLEFLIYFQGNSAPDKSGLPSDRFSAERTGGSVSTLTIQRTQQEDSAVYLCASSLVLAGGNEQFFGPGTRLTVL.

This chain connects TRBV29-1 to TRBJ1-1; TRBD1 matches at 11 bases. CDR3 length equals 19 residues. V trimming: 7 bases; J trimming: 4 bases; junction bases outside the gene matches: 23. Germline lookup yields CDR1 SQVTM and CDR2 ANQGSEA. The CDR3 DNA follows: TGCAGCGCTTACCTCGTATGGGACAGGGGGACGAACGGAGCCACTGAAGCTTTCTTT. It encodes CSAYLVWDRGTNGATEAFF. The full variable domain, with the rest looked up from reference TRBV29-1 and TRBJ1-1, is SAVISQKPSRDICQRGTSLTIQCQVDSQVTMMFWYRQQPGQSLTLIATANQGSEATYESGFVIDKFPISRPNLTFSTLTVSNMSPEDSSIYLCSAYLVWDRGTNGATEAFFGQGTRLTVV.

For the CDR3, the DNA is TGTGCCAGCAGCTTAGCCGACGGACTAGCCAAAAACATTCAGTACTTC. Its translation: CASSLADGLAKNIQYF. The gene calls are TRBV7-9 and TRBJ2-4; a weak D match, TRBD2 (5 bases). Trimming removed 0 bases from V and 0 bases from J, with 9 bases in between. CDR3 length equals 16 residues. Germline lookup yields CDR1 SEHNR and CDR2 FQNEAQ (reference sequence).

This clonotype was counted ten times or more. This chain uses TRBV6-4 with TRBJ1-1, with D tentatively TRBD1 (6 bases). Germline V gene sequence: CDR1 MRHNA, CDR2 SNTAGT. The CDR3 loop spans 16 amino acids. V lost 0 bases to trimming and J lost 6 bases, with 17 bases between them. The CDR3 sequence: CASSDSYGQPLAEAFF. CDR3 coding DNA: TGTGCCAGCAGTGACTCCTATGGACAGCCTTTAGCTGAAGCTTTCTTT.

This clonotype was counted a few times. The chain combines TRBV12-3 or TRBV12-4 with TRBJ2-7; D is perhaps TRBD2 (6 bases). The CDR3 extends over 15 amino acids. V lost 5 bases to trimming and J lost 1 base, with 15 bases between them. The CDR3 spells CASSPPGTLSYEQYF. The CDR3 bases are TGTGCCAGCAGTCCCCCCGGGACTTTGTCCTACGAGCAGTACTTC.

This clonotype has at least ten counts. The chain uses TRBV20-1 and TRBJ1-6, with D unresolved. Germline V lookup: CDR1 DFQATT, CDR2 SNEGSKA (reference sequence). Trimming left V 5 bases short and J 10 bases short, with 24 bases between. The CDR3 extends over 16 amino acids. The CDR3 region is CSAGLPTEWLGSPLHF. The CDR3 nucleotides read TGCAGTGCTGGCCTTCCGACGGAATGGCTAGGGTCACCCCTCCACTTT.

This clonotype was detected many times. The chain has TRBV12-3 or TRBV12-4 and TRBJ2-2, with TRBD1 matching over 9 bases. The V segment lost 6 bases and the J segment 6 bases; nucleotides outside the gene matches: 8. The CDR3 has 15 residues. The CDR3 nucleotides are TGTGCCAGCAGCCCCGGGACAGGGTGGGCCGGGGAGCTGTTTTTT. It specifies CASSPGTGWAGELFF.

CDR3: CATSDLLREGTDTQYF. The CDR3 bases are TGTGCCACCAGTGATTTGCTGCGGGAGGGCACAGATACGCAGTATTTT. The chain has TRBV24-1 and TRBJ2-3; TRBD2 matches 8 bases. Trimming at V came to 0 bases and at J to 1 base, leaving 2 bases not matched to a gene. The CDR3 has 16 amino acids. Germline V gives CDR1 KGHDR, CDR2 SFDVKD.

This clonotype appeared many times. The chain employs TRBV28 and TRBJ2-7, with 11 bases aligning to TRBD2. After removal of 5 bases from V and 3 bases from J, the junction contained 3 bases not matched to a gene. This CDR3 is built from 14 residues. Germline CDR1 reads MDHEN; CDR2 reads SYDVKM. The CDR3, as DNA: TGTGCCAGCAGTAAGGGACTAGCGGTCTACGAGCAGTACTTC. Translation: CASSKGLAVYEQYF.

The chain joins TRBV20-1 to TRBJ1-5, with TRBD1 as a possible D gene (5 bases). CDR1 is DFQATT, CDR2 SNEGSKA, per germline (reference sequence). V shed 6 bases and J shed 1 base, with 13 bases lying between them. The CDR3 runs 14 residues. The CDR3 DNA reads TGCAGTGCCCCCGGGTGGGGCAGCAATCAGCCCCAGCATTTT. This codes for CSAPGWGSNQPQHF.

The sample holds a few counts of this clonotype. The rearrangement links TRBV7-9 to TRBJ2-2; a possible D gene is TRBD2 (5 bases). The CDR3 contains 11 residues. V lost 8 bases, J lost 5 bases, and 6 bases lay in between. From germline, CDR1 is SEHNR and CDR2 FQNEAQ (reference sequence). The chain's CDR3 is CASGRTGELFF. The CDR3 coding sequence is TGTGCCAGCGGGAGAACCGGGGAGCTGTTTTTT. Full variable domain (rest looked up from reference TRBV7-9 and TRBJ2-2): DTGVSQNPRHKITKRGQNVTFRCDPISEHNRLYWYRQTLGQGPEFLTYFQNEAQLEKSRLLSDRFSAERPKGSFSTLEIQRTEQGDSAMYLCASGRTGELFFGEGSRLTVL.

This clonotype was detected many times. The V call is TRBV28, the J call TRBJ2-2, with TRBD2 matching over 7 bases. The germline V gene has CDR1 MDHEN and CDR2 SYDVKM. The CDR3 consists of 13 residues. J gave up 6 bases and V 9 bases, and 7 bases lay outside the gene matches. CDR3 DNA: TGTGCCAGTCGGACTAGAAATCCCGGGGAGCTGTTTTTT. As protein: CASRTRNPGELFF.

This clonotype showed up many times. The chain links TRBV6-1 to TRBJ2-4, with 10 bases that match TRBD2. The junction had 14 bases not matched to a gene; V was cut back by 9 bases and J by 0 bases. CDR1 is MNHNS, CDR2 SASEGT, per germline. The CDR3 runs to 18 residues. The DNA for the CDR3 is TGTGCCAGTACCATAGCGGGAGGAGTACCCTTAGCCAAAAACATTCAGTACTTC. The encoded protein is CASTIAGGVPLAKNIQYF.

This chain links TRBV14 with TRBJ2-2; no reliable D call. The germline V gene encodes CDR1 SGHDN and CDR2 FVKESK. The CDR3 loop spans 14 amino acids. The V end lost 4 bases, the J end lost 3 bases, and 9 bases lay between the germline ends. The CDR3 loop is CASSRKLDTGELFF. The CDR3 DNA reads as TGTGCCAGCAGCCGGAAACTGGACACCGGGGAGCTGTTTTTT.